The rows below give T cell receptor beta chains drawn from one sample of a study of cytomegalovirus exposure and HLA in healthy donors. Clones were sequenced by immunoSEQ multiplex PCR, and TCRdb holds only the in-frame ones, with some missing. Among 300,000 to 400,000 clones, 86% were seen once, and the ten largest hold about 0.8%. The sample consisted of PBMCs. Receptors originate from a woman aged 18-29 years in good health and CMV-seronegative. Both conserved end residues are part of each CDR3. D genes are given only for firm matches. Size is stated for part of the rows, as once, few or many counts, or as a class when the clone is expanded.

cdr3_nt: TGTGCCAGCGGAGGGGGCGGAAACAATCAGCCCCAGCATTTT
cdr3_aa: CASGGGGNNQPQHF
d_call: TRBD1
j_call: TRBJ1-5
clone_size: once
v_call: TRBV2

cdr3_nt: TGCGCCAGCAGCCAAGTGAGCGTAAGCTCCTATAATTCACCCCTCCACTTT
cdr3_aa: CASSQVSVSSYNSPLHF
d_call: -
j_call: TRBJ1-6
clone_size: -
v_call: TRBV4-1

cdr3_nt: TGTGCCAGCAGTGTTTCAGCGGGGGGGCAAGAGACCCAGTACTTC
cdr3_aa: CASSVSAGGQETQYF
d_call: TRBD2
j_call: TRBJ2-5
clone_size: -
v_call: TRBV2

cdr3_nt: TGTGCCATCAGCCGGGGACAGGGGGGTAGGGAGACCCAGTACTTC
cdr3_aa: CAISRGQGGRETQYF
d_call: TRBD1
j_call: TRBJ2-5
clone_size: -
v_call: TRBV10-3

cdr3_nt: TGTGCCACATGGTTCTACTACGAGCAGTACTTC
cdr3_aa: CATWFYYEQYF
d_call: -
j_call: TRBJ2-7
clone_size: -
v_call: TRBV28

cdr3_nt: TGCAGTGCTGGACCAGGGTACGAGCAGTACTTC
cdr3_aa: CSAGPGYEQYF
d_call: -
j_call: TRBJ2-7
clone_size: -
v_call: TRBV20-1

cdr3_nt: TGTGCCAGCAGCTTGGCCCCCCAGGGAATAGTGTACGAGCAGTACTTC
cdr3_aa: CASSLAPQGIVYEQYF
d_call: -
j_call: TRBJ2-7
clone_size: -
v_call: TRBV5-4

cdr3_nt: TGCGCCAGCAGCCAGGACAGGGGAAATTTTTCACCCCTCCACTTT
cdr3_aa: CASSQDRGNFSPLHF
d_call: TRBD1
j_call: TRBJ1-6
clone_size: -
v_call: TRBV5-1

cdr3_nt: TGTGCCAGCAGTTTAGGGACAGGGTATTCACCCCTCCACTTT
cdr3_aa: CASSLGTGYSPLHF
d_call: TRBD1
j_call: TRBJ1-6
clone_size: -
v_call: TRBV28

cdr3_nt: TGCGCCAGCAGCCAAGGACAGGGGCAAGGTCAGCCCCAGCATTTT
cdr3_aa: CASSQGQGQGQPQHF
d_call: TRBD1
j_call: TRBJ1-5
clone_size: once
v_call: TRBV4-1

cdr3_nt: TGTGCCACGATGGGAATCGACAGGTCGAACACTGAAGCTTTCTTT
cdr3_aa: CATMGIDRSNTEAFF
d_call: -
j_call: TRBJ1-1
clone_size: -
v_call: TRBV6-6

cdr3_nt: TGTGCCAGCAGGTTTGAACGCCGGGACAGGGGGAGGAATGAGCAGTTCTTC
cdr3_aa: CASRFERRDRGRNEQFF
d_call: TRBD1
j_call: TRBJ2-1
clone_size: once
v_call: TRBV2

cdr3_nt: TGTGCCAGCAGTTACTGGTCTAGCGGGAGAATGTATGAGCAGTTCTTC
cdr3_aa: CASSYWSSGRMYEQFF
d_call: TRBD2
j_call: TRBJ2-1
clone_size: -
v_call: TRBV6-6